These 20 T cell receptor beta chains share one sample of origin, sequenced in a study of T-cell reconstitution after alpha-beta-depleted transplantation in children. Preparing the TCRbeta library involved the use of unique molecular identifiers. TCRdb reprocessed the PCR reads via MiXCR and lists one record per CDR3 protein. The top ten clones hold less than 6.5% of a sample with a few hundred thousand distinct CDR3 sequences, 12% of them seen once. The specimen comprised PBMCs from the stem cell graft donor, sampled from the stem cell graft. These receptors were taken from a human donor who donated a stem cell graft to a child with combined immunodeficiency.

This chain connects TRBV15 to TRBJ1-2; 10 bases align to TRBD1. Unmatched junction bases numbered 2, after V lost 4 bases and J lost 6 bases. The V gene's germline CDR1 is LNHNV and CDR2 YYDKDF (reference sequence). The CDR3 sequence is 13 residues long. The CDR3 loop is CATSTGQGDGYTF. The DNA for the CDR3 is TGTGCCACCAGCACCGGACAGGGGGATGGCTACACCTTC.

This clonotype was recorded a few times. The chain links TRBV5-1 to TRBJ1-2, with 12 positions matching TRBD1. Germline V lookup: CDR1 SGHRS, CDR2 YFSETQ. The trim removed 7 bases at V and 6 bases at J, leaving 7 bases unmatched. CDR3 length: 14 residues. The CDR3 is CASGPGQGANGYTF. CDR3 sequence (DNA): TGCGCCAGCGGCCCGGGACAGGGGGCGAATGGCTACACCTTC.

The chain combines TRBV20-1 with TRBJ1-1, with no clear D. This CDR3 is built from 16 residues. Germline CDR1 reads DFQATT; CDR2 reads SNEGSKA (reference sequence). V was trimmed by 0 bases and J by 2 bases, leaving 16 bases between them. The CDR3 region has the DNA TGCAGTGCTAGAGACCCACAGAGAGGAAGAAACACTGAAGCTTTCTTT. This translates into CSARDPQRGRNTEAFF.

This chain connects TRBV13 to TRBJ2-1; 8 bases match TRBD2. Looked up from germline, CDR1 is PRHDT and CDR2 is FYEKMQ (reference sequence). J lost 5 bases, V lost 5 bases, and 8 bases had no gene match. This CDR3 is built from 15 residues. The DNA for the CDR3 is TGTGCCAGCAGCACCTCAGCGGGAGAGAACAATGAGCAGTTCTTC. This sequence encodes CASSTSAGENNEQFF.

This clonotype has more than one count but fewer than ten. The chain recombines TRBV28 with TRBJ2-7; a possible D gene is TRBD1 (5 bases). Per germline, CDR1 MDHEN and CDR2 SYDVKM. The CDR3 is 14 amino acids. V lost 3 bases to trimming and J lost 3 bases, with 12 bases between them. CDR3 nucleotide sequence: TGTGCCAGCAGTTTGTCACAGGTGAACTACGAGCAGTACTTC. Its protein product is CASSLSQVNYEQYF.

This chain joins TRBV6-1 and TRBJ2-1; no clear D gene. The V end was cut by 5 bases, the J end by 7 bases, with 12 bases between. CDR1 and CDR2 (germline): MNHNS, SASEGT. The length of the CDR3 is 13 residues. This CDR3 is CASSPPSTNEQFF. In DNA, the CDR3 is TGTGCCAGCAGTCCGCCATCGACGAATGAGCAGTTCTTC.

This clonotype showed up just a few times. The chain combines TRBV2 with TRBJ2-7; D unclear. The CDR3 covers 14 residues. Trimming left V 7 bases short and J 3 bases short, with 16 bases between. CDR1 is SNHLY and CDR2 is FYNNEI in the germline V gene. The CDR3 loop is CASNQVVDGYEQYF. Here the CDR3 DNA reads TGTGCCAGCAATCAGGTAGTGGATGGCTACGAGCAGTACTTC.

The chain links TRBV27 to TRBJ1-2, with D unclear. CDR3 length equals 15 residues. The V end lost 2 bases, the J end lost 7 bases, and 17 bases lay between the germline ends. The germline V gene has CDR1 MNHEY and CDR2 SMNVEV (reference sequence). The DNA for the CDR3 is TGTGCCAGCAGTTTAATCGGGTTTACTGCCTCTGGCTACACCTTC. This gives the protein CASSLIGFTASGYTF.

This clonotype was detected only a few times. The chain employs TRBV4-3 and TRBJ2-2, with unresolved D. CDR1 and CDR2 from the germline V gene are LGHNA and YSLEER. V was shortened by 0 bases and J by 1 base, with 3 bases between the two germline ends. This CDR3 has 14 amino acids. CDR3 nucleotides: TGCGCCAGCAGCCAAGATATGAACACCGGGGAGCTGTTTTTT. Protein: CASSQDMNTGELFF.

J is TRBJ2-7 and V is TRBV7-6; either TRBD1 or TRBD2 may fit D (6 bases each). CDR1 is SGHVS, CDR2 FNYEAQ, per germline. V was pared by 2 bases and J by 4 bases, with 15 bases between. The CDR3 sequence is 15 residues long. The CDR3 sequence is CASSLQSRGAYEQYF. The CDR3 bases are TGTGCCAGCAGCTTACAATCGAGGGGGGCTTACGAGCAGTACTTC. The entire variable domain, with the rest obtained from reference TRBV7-6 and TRBJ2-7, is as follows: GAGVSQSPRYKVTKRGQDVALRCDPISGHVSLYWYRQALGQGPEFLTYFNYEAQQDKSGLPNDRFSAERPEGSISTLTIQRTEQRDSAMYRCASSLQSRGAYEQYFGPGTRLTVT.

The chain carries TRBV10-3 and TRBJ1-4, with unresolved D. CDR3 length: 14 residues. V lost 6 bases and J lost 0, with 8 bases in between. Germline V CDR1 and CDR2: ENHRY, SYGVKD. CDR3: CAIRDAATNEKLFF. Written as DNA, the CDR3 is TGTGCCATCAGGGACGCAGCAACTAATGAAAAACTGTTTTTT.

Here the CDR3 reads CASSVSELTGELFF. In nucleotides, the CDR3 is TGTGCCAGCAGCGTTAGCGAGTTGACCGGGGAGCTGTTTTTT. The rearrangement joins TRBV9 to TRBJ2-2, with a weak D call TRBD2 (5 bases). This CDR3 spans 14 amino acids. The ends were cut back, 2 bases at V and 5 bases at J, with 10 bases in the middle. Germline assignment: CDR1 SGDLS and CDR2 YYNGEE.

This clonotype occurred a few times. V and J are TRBV18 and TRBJ1-2; 8 bases fit TRBD1. Germline values: CDR1 KGHSH, CDR2 LQKENI. The CDR3 consists of 15 residues. After removal of 3 bases from V and 0 bases from J, the junction contained 3 bases not matched to a gene. CDR3: CASSPTQGANYGYTF. In nucleotides, the CDR3 is TGTGCCAGCTCACCGACACAGGGGGCTAACTATGGCTACACCTTC.

This sequence joins TRBV12-3 or TRBV12-4 and TRBJ2-1; TRBD2 agrees at 9 bases. V lost 6 bases, J lost 6 bases, and 9 bases stayed unmatched. CDR3 length: 15 amino acids. CDR3 nucleotide sequence: TGTGCCAGCAGGTCGGAGCGGGGGGCGGTCAATGAGCAGTTCTTC. Its protein product is CASRSERGAVNEQFF.

A few counts support this clonotype. V is TRBV5-5 and J is TRBJ2-1; the D is unclear. Germline values: CDR1 SGHKS, CDR2 YYEKEE (reference sequence). V was shortened by 4 bases and J by 9 bases, with 5 bases between the two germline ends. This CDR3 is 10 amino acids long. CDR3: CASSLGEQFF. CDR3 nucleotides: TGTGCCAGCAGCCTAGGTGAGCAGTTCTTC.

This clonotype was recorded a few times. The J gene is TRBJ2-1, the V gene TRBV12-3 or TRBV12-4; the D call may be TRBD1 or TRBD2 (5 bases each). Trimming shortened V by 4 bases and J by 10 bases, and 17 bases separated the two germline ends. This CDR3 has 14 amino acids. The CDR3 is CASSWTGFWGEQFF. The CDR3 DNA reads as TGTGCCAGCAGTTGGACTGGTTTCTGGGGGGAGCAGTTCTTC.

This clonotype was observed a handful of times. The genes are TRBV20-1 and TRBJ2-7, with 9 bases fitting TRBD2. The ends lost 4 bases at V and 2 bases at J; junction bases unmatched: 6. Germline V gene lookup returns CDR1 DFQATT and CDR2 SNEGSKA (reference sequence). This CDR3 region has 14 residues. The DNA of the CDR3 is TGCAGTGCTAAGAAGCGGGGGGAAGCCTACGAGCAGTACTTC. Protein: CSAKKRGEAYEQYF.

The rearrangement uses TRBV21-1 and TRBJ2-3; no check of the table's D call, TRBD1, against the DNA was made. TRBV21-1 is flagged as a pseudogene. This CDR3 is built from 14 residues. CDR3 protein: CASSKGTDADTQYF. For the CDR3, the DNA is TGTGCCAGCAGCAAAGGGACAGATGCAGATACGCAGTATTTT.

This rearrangement joins TRBV11-2 to TRBJ2-5; no reliable D call. This CDR3 has 12 residues. V dropped 2 bases and J dropped 3 bases, with 4 bases sitting between them. CDR1 is SGHAT, CDR2 FQNNGV, per germline. The CDR3 DNA sequence: TGTGCCAGCAGCTTACAGAAAGAGACCCAGTACTTC. Protein product: CASSLQKETQYF.

In its sample, this clonotype was seen many times. The CDR3 sequence is CASSPSAGTTFREQYF. The CDR3, as DNA: TGTGCCAGCAGCCCATCCGCGGGAACTACTTTCCGCGAGCAGTACTTC. The chain recombines TRBV9 with TRBJ2-7; the D gene is possibly TRBD2 (6 bases). This CDR3 has 16 residues. V dropped 4 bases and J dropped 6 bases, with 23 bases sitting between them. Germline CDR1 is SGDLS and CDR2 is YYNGEE.